A selection of T cell receptor beta chains follows, all from one sample in a study of neoadjuvant anti-PD-1 for oral cavity cancer. Some clones are missing from TCRdb's copy, which holds only in-frame ones; the method was immunoSEQ multiplex PCR. Here the sample spans tens of thousands of clones, 38% being singletons. Sequenced here: tumor tissue, sampled after nivolumab (anti-PD-1) treatment. These receptors came from a person aged 40 to 85 with oral cavity squamous cell carcinoma. Both conserved end residues are part of each CDR3. Each record gives: D gene, J gene, V gene, CDR3 protein. A D gene is named only where the DNA matches it firmly.

d_gene: NA; j_gene: TRBJ1-6; v_gene: TRBV7-8; CDR3aa: CASSLAPDRSPLHF
d_gene: NA; j_gene: TRBJ1-5; v_gene: TRBV18; CDR3aa: CASSREGSSNQPQHF
d_gene: NA; j_gene: TRBJ2-1; v_gene: TRBV29-1; CDR3aa: CSATSIRIYNEQFF
d_gene: NA; j_gene: TRBJ2-6; v_gene: TRBV7-9; CDR3aa: CASSPNARQSYSGANVLTF
d_gene: TRBD2; j_gene: TRBJ2-2; v_gene: TRBV5-4; CDR3aa: CASSPEVAGVGTGELFF
d_gene: TRBD1; j_gene: TRBJ2-5; v_gene: TRBV7-2; CDR3aa: CASSPPDRAGYF
d_gene: TRBD1; j_gene: TRBJ1-2; v_gene: TRBV4-1; CDR3aa: CASSQARTGLINYGYTF
d_gene: NA; j_gene: TRBJ1-1; v_gene: TRBV11-1; CDR3aa: CASSLVARTEAFF
d_gene: NA; j_gene: TRBJ2-4; v_gene: TRBV6-5; CDR3aa: CASRLGGGRDIQYF
d_gene: NA; j_gene: TRBJ2-3; v_gene: TRBV28; CDR3aa: CASSSNADTQYF
d_gene: NA; j_gene: TRBJ1-5; v_gene: TRBV19; CDR3aa: CASSIGAGVHNQPQHF
d_gene: NA; j_gene: TRBJ2-5; v_gene: TRBV5-4; CDR3aa: CASSRGSGLGVTQYF
d_gene: NA; j_gene: TRBJ2-3; v_gene: TRBV6-5; CDR3aa: CASRRLSTDTQYF
d_gene: NA; j_gene: TRBJ2-7; v_gene: TRBV7-8; CDR3aa: CASSFPLSEQYF
d_gene: TRBD2; j_gene: TRBJ2-3; v_gene: TRBV27; CDR3aa: CASKPLGTSGKRGADTQYF
d_gene: TRBD2; j_gene: TRBJ2-1; v_gene: TRBV13; CDR3aa: CASSLGTGGHNEQFF
d_gene: NA; j_gene: TRBJ2-3; v_gene: TRBV19; CDR3aa: CASTSLAGTDTQYF
d_gene: NA; j_gene: TRBJ1-6; v_gene: TRBV5-1; CDR3aa: CASSLYEQGSPLHF
d_gene: TRBD2; j_gene: TRBJ2-1; v_gene: TRBV13; CDR3aa: CASSLGLAGIYNEQFF
d_gene: NA; j_gene: TRBJ2-1; v_gene: TRBV5-4; CDR3aa: CASSLRWQNNEQFF
d_gene: NA; j_gene: TRBJ2-1; v_gene: TRBV5-5; CDR3aa: CASSLHPQGGLLGEQFF